This T cell receptor beta chain was sequenced for a study of graft-versus-host responses after intestinal transplantation. Study overall: Every recipient underwent anti-thymocyte globulin induction, then tacrolimus and steroids for around three years. Broader study findings: Some patients had graft-donor T cell macrochimerism. In their allografts, the ratios of graft-versus-host to host-versus-graft T cell clones were high.

Germline V gives CDR1 LGHNA, CDR2 YNFKEQ. V trimming: 5 bases; J trimming: 2 bases; junction bases outside the gene matches: 3. CDR3 length: 15 residues. Only in-frame clones appear in the TCRdb table, and some are missing; sequencing was by immunoSEQ multiplex PCR. This sample has approximately 19,000 clones, with around nine tenths found just once. With regard to this clone: Its antigen is not known.

The rearrangement uses TRBV4-2 and TRBJ2-7; 13 bases are a match to TRBD2. The sequence came from a human patient who received an intestinal transplant, so some T cells may come from the graft donor. Sample: PBMCs, taken more than 350 days after transplant. CDR3 sequence reads: CASSAGLAGAYEQYF. The CDR3 coding sequence is TGTGCCAGCAGCGCTGGACTAGCGGGAGCCTACGAGCAGTACTTC.